This T cell receptor beta chain originates from a study of T cells in Graves' hyperthyroidism and ophthalmopathy. Study details: Pretreatment peripheral blood was obtained at initial diagnosis. Study findings and constraints: Blood also held most thyroid clonotypes expanded beyond 0.001.

A Clinical Activity Score of at least 3, a NOSPECS grade of at least 4 and a duration under 3 months were recorded in the ophthalmopathy patients. Germline CDR1 DFQATT, CDR2 SNEGSKA (reference sequence). J was trimmed by 0 bases and V by 3 bases; bases with no gene match: 5. This CDR3 has 14 amino acids. Amplification of TCR beta CDR3 regions was performed using RNA transcripts as template. The primer set for the first-round RT-PCR of the TCR CDR3 was HTBI. TCRdb reprocessed the multiplex PCR reads via MiXCR and lists one record per CDR3 protein. The sample has approximately 600,000 distinct CDR3 sequences, 20% seen once; the top ten hold 30% to 40%. The sample holds a few counts of this clonotype. No antigen is known for it.

Source material: blood. V gene TRBV20-1 combines with J gene TRBJ2-7; TRBD2 agrees at 7 bases. This receptor was identified in a man aged 25-40 years with Graves' ophthalmopathy. The CDR3 bases are TGCAGTGCTAGTGGCGGGAGTGTCTCCTACGAGCAGTACTTC. It yields the protein CSASGGSVSYEQYF.